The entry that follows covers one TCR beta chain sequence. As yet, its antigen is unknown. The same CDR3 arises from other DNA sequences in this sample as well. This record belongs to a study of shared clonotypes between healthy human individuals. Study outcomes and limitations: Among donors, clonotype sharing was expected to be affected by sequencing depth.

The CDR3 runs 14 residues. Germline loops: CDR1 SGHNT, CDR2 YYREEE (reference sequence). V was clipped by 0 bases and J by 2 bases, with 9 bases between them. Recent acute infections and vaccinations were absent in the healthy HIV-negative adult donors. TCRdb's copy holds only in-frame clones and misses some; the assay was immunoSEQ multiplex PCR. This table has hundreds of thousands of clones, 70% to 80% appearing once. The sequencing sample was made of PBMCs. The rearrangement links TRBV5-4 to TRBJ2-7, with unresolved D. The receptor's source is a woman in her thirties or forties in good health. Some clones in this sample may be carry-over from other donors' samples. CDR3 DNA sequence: TGTGCCAGCAGCTTGGCCGGCGGCGCCTACGAGCAGTACTTC. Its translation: CASSLAGGAYEQYF.